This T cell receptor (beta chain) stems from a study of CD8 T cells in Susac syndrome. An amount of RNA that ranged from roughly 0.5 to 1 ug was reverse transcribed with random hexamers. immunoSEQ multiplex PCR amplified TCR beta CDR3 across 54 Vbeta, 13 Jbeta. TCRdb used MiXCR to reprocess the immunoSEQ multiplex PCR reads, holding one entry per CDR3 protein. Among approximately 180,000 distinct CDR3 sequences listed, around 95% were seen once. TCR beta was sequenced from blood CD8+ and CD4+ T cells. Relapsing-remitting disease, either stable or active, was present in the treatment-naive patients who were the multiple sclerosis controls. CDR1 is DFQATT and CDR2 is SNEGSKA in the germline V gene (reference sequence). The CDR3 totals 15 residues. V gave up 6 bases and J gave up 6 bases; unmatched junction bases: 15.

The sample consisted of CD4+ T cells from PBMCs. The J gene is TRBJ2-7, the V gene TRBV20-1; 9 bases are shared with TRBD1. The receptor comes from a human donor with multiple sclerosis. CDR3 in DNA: TGCAGTGCAAGGCTCCCGGGACAGGGATCCAGCGAGCAGTACTTC. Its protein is CSARLPGQGSSEQYF.